This T cell receptor (beta chain) was identified in a study of blood T cell repertoires in COVID-19. Measured with immunoSEQ multiplex PCR; TCRdb has only the in-frame clones, and not every one. In the table there are roughly 250,000 clones, 84% of which are singletons. CDR1 and CDR2 (germline): SQVTM, ANQGSEA. The CDR3 length is 14 residues. V gave up 5 bases and J gave up 1 base, with 14 bases separating them. This clone was picked up a small number of times. Sequences were obtained from peripheral blood. This TCR came from a human donor in a cohort sampled during active COVID-19. V is TRBV29-1 and J is TRBJ2-5, with D tentatively TRBD1 (5 bases). The CDR3 here is CSVLGRVIQETQYF. CDR3 in DNA: TGCAGCGTTCTTGGCAGGGTGATCCAAGAGACCCAGTACTTC.